The TCR beta chain described here comes from a study of cytomegalovirus exposure and HLA in healthy donors. The PCR used 60 Vbeta and 13 Jbeta primers. Sequencing used immunoSEQ multiplex PCR; TCRdb keeps in-frame clones, though not all of them. This repertoire comprises 40,000 to 50,000 clones; its ten largest clones make up roughly 1.3%. Concerning this clone itself: Antigen specificity is unknown.

Notes on the study in general: The authors confirmed in vitro that a few CMV-associated chains were specific for CMV antigens. Cytomegalovirus association was listed for 150 or so TCR beta chains. Most TCR sequences were uncommon, yet certain public TCRs appeared in many donors.

With 2 bases clipped from V and 2 bases from J, the junction kept 8 bases outside the gene matches. This CDR3 contains 18 residues. The V gene's germline CDR1 is SGHVS and CDR2 FQNEAQ. Material for sequencing was PBMCs. This TCR came from a man between 25 and 39 years old in good health and CMV-seronegative. The chain couples TRBV7-8 to TRBJ2-7; 14 bases are a match to TRBD2. The CDR3 nucleotides are TGTGCCAGCAGCTTACCGGGACTAGCGGGAGTTTCCCCCTACGAGCAGTACTTC. Amino acid sequence: CASSLPGLAGVSPYEQYF.